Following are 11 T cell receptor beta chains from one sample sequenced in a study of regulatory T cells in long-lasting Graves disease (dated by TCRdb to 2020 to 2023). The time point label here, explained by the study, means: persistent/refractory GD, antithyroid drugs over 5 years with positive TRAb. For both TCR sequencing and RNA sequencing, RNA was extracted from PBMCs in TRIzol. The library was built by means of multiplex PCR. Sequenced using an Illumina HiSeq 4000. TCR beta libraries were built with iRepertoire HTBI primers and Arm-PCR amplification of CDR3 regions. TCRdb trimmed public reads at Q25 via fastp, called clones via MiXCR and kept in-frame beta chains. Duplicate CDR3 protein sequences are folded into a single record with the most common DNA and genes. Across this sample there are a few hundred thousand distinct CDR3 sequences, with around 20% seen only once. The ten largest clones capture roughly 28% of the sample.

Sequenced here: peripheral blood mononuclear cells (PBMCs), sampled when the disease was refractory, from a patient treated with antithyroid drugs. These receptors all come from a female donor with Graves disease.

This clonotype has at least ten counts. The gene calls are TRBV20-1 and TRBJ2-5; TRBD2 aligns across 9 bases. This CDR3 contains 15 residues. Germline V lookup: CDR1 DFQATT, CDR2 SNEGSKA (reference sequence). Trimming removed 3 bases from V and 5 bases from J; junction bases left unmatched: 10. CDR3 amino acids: CSASSLSGSGETQYF. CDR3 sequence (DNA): TGCAGTGCTAGTTCCCTTAGCGGGAGCGGGGAGACCCAGTACTTC.

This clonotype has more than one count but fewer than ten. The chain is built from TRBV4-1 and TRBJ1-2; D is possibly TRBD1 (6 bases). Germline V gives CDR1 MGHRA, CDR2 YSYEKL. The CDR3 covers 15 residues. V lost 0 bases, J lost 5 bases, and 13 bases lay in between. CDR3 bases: TGCGCCAGCAGCCAAGATGGGGGGGCCGGATATGGCTACACCTTC. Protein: CASSQDGGAGYGYTF.

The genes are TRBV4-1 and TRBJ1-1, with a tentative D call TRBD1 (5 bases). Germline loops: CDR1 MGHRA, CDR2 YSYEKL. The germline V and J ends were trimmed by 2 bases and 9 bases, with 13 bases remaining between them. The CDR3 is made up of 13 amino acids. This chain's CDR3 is CASSQTQGNKAFF. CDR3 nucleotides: TGCGCCAGCAGCCAAACCCAGGGAAACAAAGCTTTCTTT.

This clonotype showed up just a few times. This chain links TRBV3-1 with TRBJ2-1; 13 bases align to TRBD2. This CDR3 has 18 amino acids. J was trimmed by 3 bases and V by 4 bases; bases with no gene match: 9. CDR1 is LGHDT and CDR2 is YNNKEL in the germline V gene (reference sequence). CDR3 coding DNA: TGTGCCAGCAGCCCAACTAGCGGGAGGGTCCGTGGCTACAATGAGCAGTTCTTC. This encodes CASSPTSGRVRGYNEQFF.

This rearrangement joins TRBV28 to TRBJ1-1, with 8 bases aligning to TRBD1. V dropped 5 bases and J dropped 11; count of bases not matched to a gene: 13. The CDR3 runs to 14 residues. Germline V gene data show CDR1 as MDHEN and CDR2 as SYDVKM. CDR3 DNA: TGTGCCAGCAGTACCAGGGGGCCGGGGTTCTGGGCTTTCTTT. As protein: CASSTRGPGFWAFF.

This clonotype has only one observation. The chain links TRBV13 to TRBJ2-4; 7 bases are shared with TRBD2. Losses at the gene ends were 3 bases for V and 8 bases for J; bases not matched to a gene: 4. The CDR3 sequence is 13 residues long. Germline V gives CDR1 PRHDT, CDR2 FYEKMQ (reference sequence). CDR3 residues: CASSLAGVYIQYF. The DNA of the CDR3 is TGTGCCAGCAGCTTGGCGGGGGTATACATTCAGTACTTC.

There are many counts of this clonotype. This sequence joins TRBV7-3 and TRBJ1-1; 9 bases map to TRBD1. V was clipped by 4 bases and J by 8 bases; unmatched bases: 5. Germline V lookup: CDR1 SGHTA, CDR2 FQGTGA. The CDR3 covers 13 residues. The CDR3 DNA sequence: TGTGCCAGCAGCTCCGGGACAGGGACCGAAGCTTTCTTT. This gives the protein CASSSGTGTEAFF.

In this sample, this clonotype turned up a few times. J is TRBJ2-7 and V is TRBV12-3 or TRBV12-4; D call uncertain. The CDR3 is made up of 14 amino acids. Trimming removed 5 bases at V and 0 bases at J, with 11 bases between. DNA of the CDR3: TGTGCCAGCAGTCCGTTGGGGTACTCCTACGAGCAGTACTTC. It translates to CASSPLGYSYEQYF.

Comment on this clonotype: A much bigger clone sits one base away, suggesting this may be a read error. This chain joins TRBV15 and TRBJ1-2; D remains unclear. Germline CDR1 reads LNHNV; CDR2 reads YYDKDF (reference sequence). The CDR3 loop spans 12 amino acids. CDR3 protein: CATSRGRVGYAF. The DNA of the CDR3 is TGTGCCACCAGCAGAGGAAGGGTTGGCTACGCCTTC.

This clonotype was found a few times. Here the CDR3 DNA reads TGCAGCGAACGACAGGGGGGAAACACTGAAGCTTTCTTT. It translates to CSERQGGNTEAFF. The chain joins TRBV29-1 to TRBJ1-1; TRBD1 agrees at 9 bases. This CDR3 comprises 13 residues. J gave up 2 bases and V 7 bases, and 5 bases lay outside the gene matches. The germline CDR1 and CDR2 sequences are SQVTM and ANQGSEA. Complete variable domain (other parts from reference TRBV29-1 and TRBJ1-1): SAVISQKPSRDICQRGTSLTIQCQVDSQVTMMFWYRQQPGQSLTLIATANQGSEATYESGFVIDKFPISRPNLTFSTLTVSNMSPEDSSIYLCSERQGGNTEAFFGQGTRLTVV.

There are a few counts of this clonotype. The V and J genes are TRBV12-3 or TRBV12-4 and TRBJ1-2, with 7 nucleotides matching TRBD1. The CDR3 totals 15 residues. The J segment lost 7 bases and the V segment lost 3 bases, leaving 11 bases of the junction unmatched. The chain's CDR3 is CASSFFSRGPSGYTF. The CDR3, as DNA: TGTGCCAGCAGTTTTTTCTCAAGGGGGCCGAGTGGCTACACCTTC.